What follows are 17 T cell receptor beta chains derived from one specimen sequenced in a study of blood T cell repertoires in COVID-19. Clones were read by immunoSEQ multiplex PCR, and TCRdb kept only the in-frame ones, dropping some. The table has 100,000 to 110,000 clones, just under 80% seen once; the top ten hold around 30%. Sequenced material: peripheral blood. The receptors derive from a man aged 65-85 years with active or convalescent COVID-19.

This clone appeared a single time. The chain has TRBV15 and TRBJ1-5; D is perhaps TRBD1 (5 bases). V dropped 5 bases and J dropped 5 bases, with 16 bases sitting between them. The CDR3 length is 15 residues. CDR1 and CDR2 from the germline V gene are LNHNV and YYDKDF (reference sequence). In DNA form, the CDR3 reads TGTGCCACCAGCGCGGTGGTCGGCAGGGATCAGCCCCAGCATTTT. Its translation: CATSAVVGRDQPQHF.

The chain couples TRBV28 to TRBJ1-5; D gene uncertain. V was clipped by 1 base and J by 1 base, with 11 bases between them. The CDR3 runs to 16 residues. Per germline, CDR1 MDHEN and CDR2 SYDVKM. The CDR3 region has the DNA TGTGCCAGCAGTTTATTCGTGGGCGGGAGCAATCAGCCCCAGCATTTT. Residues: CASSLFVGGSNQPQHF.

The chain is built from TRBV24-1 and TRBJ2-2, with 8 bases lining up with TRBD1. J lost 5 bases, V lost 7 bases, and 2 bases had no gene match. The CDR3 consists of 13 residues. Germline values: CDR1 KGHDR, CDR2 SFDVKD. CDR3 coding DNA: TGTGCCACCAGGGACAGGGTTACCGGGGAGCTGTTTTTT. Encoded protein: CATRDRVTGELFF.

The chain is built from TRBV11-3 and TRBJ2-1, with 8 bases fitting TRBD1. J was trimmed by 8 bases and V by 0 bases; bases with no gene match: 6. The germline CDR1 and CDR2 sequences are SGHNT and YENEEA. The CDR3 loop spans 15 amino acids. Here the CDR3 reads CASSLDSTQGDEQFF. The CDR3 DNA is TGTGCCAGCAGCTTAGATTCGACACAGGGGGATGAGCAGTTCTTC.

This clone was detected only a few times. Other DNA sequences from this sample encode an identical CDR3 as well. The genes are TRBV7-8 and TRBJ2-7; D is undetermined. The V gene's germline CDR1 is SGHVS and CDR2 FQNEAQ. V was cut by 2 bases and J by 1 base, with 6 bases left in between. The CDR3 runs to 13 residues. CDR3 in DNA: TGTGCCAGCAGCTTAACAGATTCCTACGAGCAGTACTTC. It yields the protein CASSLTDSYEQYF. The entire variable domain, with the rest obtained from reference TRBV7-8 and TRBJ2-7, is as follows: GAGVSQSPRYKVAKRGQDVALRCDPISGHVSLFWYQQALGQGPEFLTYFQNEAQLDKSGLPSDRFFAERPEGSVSTLKIQRTQQEDSAVYLCASSLTDSYEQYFGPGTRLTVT.

The chain is built from TRBV13 and TRBJ2-2; 10 positions agree with TRBD2. With 5 bases clipped from V and 7 bases from J, the junction kept 10 bases outside the gene matches. The CDR3 runs 16 residues. Germline assignment: CDR1 PRHDT and CDR2 FYEKMQ (reference sequence). CDR3 amino acids: CASSPRLAGVNGELFF. CDR3 bases: TGTGCCAGCAGCCCCCGACTAGCGGGTGTGAACGGGGAGCTGTTTTTT.

The chain links TRBV27 to TRBJ1-2; weak D call: TRBD1 (5 bases). The CDR3 consists of 15 residues. Trimming removed 0 bases from V and 4 bases from J, with 12 bases in between. Germline CDR1 is MNHEY and CDR2 is SMNVEV (reference sequence). CDR3 nucleotide sequence: TGTGCCAGCAGTTTATCGGGACTGCATGTCTATGGCTACACCTTC. It specifies CASSLSGLHVYGYTF.

The V call is TRBV27, the J call TRBJ2-7; possibly TRBD1 for D (5 bases). Trimming stripped 6 bases from V and 4 bases from J, with 13 bases between. Germline V lookup: CDR1 MNHEY, CDR2 SMNVEV (reference sequence). The CDR3 extends over 13 amino acids. The DNA of the CDR3 is TGTGCCAGCAGCATTACGTACAGGTACGAGCAGTACTTC. This codes for CASSITYRYEQYF.

The gene calls are TRBV6-5 and TRBJ2-7, with 8 bases lining up with TRBD1. There are 15 residues in the CDR3. CDR1 is MNHEY and CDR2 is SVGAGI in the germline V gene. Germline trimming cut 5 bases from V and 2 bases from J; bases unmatched to any gene: 8. The CDR3 sequence is CASSQPGQATYEQYF. CDR3 nucleotide sequence: TGTGCCAGCAGTCAGCCGGGACAGGCAACCTACGAGCAGTACTTC.

The CDR3 DNA follows: TGCGCCAGCAGCTTGGAGGGTACGGGGGGCCTCGGTACAGATACGCAGTATTTT. Its translation: CASSLEGTGGLGTDTQYF. V usage is TRBV5-1 and J usage is TRBJ2-3; the D gene is possibly TRBD2 (7 bases). The CDR3 loop spans 18 amino acids. Trimming stripped 0 bases from V and 3 bases from J, with 20 bases between. The germline V gene has CDR1 SGHRS and CDR2 YFSETQ.

CDR3 residues: CASSQDTNYGYTF. DNA of the CDR3: TGCGCCAGCAGCCAAGACACTAACTATGGCTACACCTTC. The rearrangement links TRBV4-3 to TRBJ1-2; D uncertain. The CDR3 contains 13 residues. The V and J ends lost 0 bases and 0 bases respectively, with 2 bases between them. Germline-derived CDR1 and CDR2 are LGHNA and YSLEER.

This clone is a singleton in its sample. The chain recombines TRBV6-5 with TRBJ1-1; the match to TRBD1 covers 8 bases. The germline CDR1 and CDR2 sequences are MNHEY and SVGAGI. The CDR3 is made up of 15 amino acids. Unmatched junction bases numbered 4, after V lost 4 bases and J lost 0 bases. The CDR3: CASSSQGEVNTEAFF. CDR3 nucleotides: TGTGCCAGCAGTTCACAGGGGGAGGTGAACACTGAAGCTTTCTTT.

The chain carries TRBV5-6 and TRBJ2-7, with D perhaps TRBD1 (5 bases). Trimming shortened V by 0 bases and J by 2 bases, and 12 bases separated the two germline ends. CDR1 SGHDT and CDR2 YYEEEE come from the germline V gene. The CDR3 totals 15 residues. The CDR3 sequence: CASSLGQGAPYEQYF. The CDR3 DNA reads as TGTGCCAGCAGCTTGGGGCAGGGCGCCCCCTACGAGCAGTACTTC. Drawing the rest from reference TRBV5-6 and TRBJ2-7, the complete variable domain is DAGVTQSPTHLIKTRGQQVTLRCSPKSGHDTVSWYQQALGQGPQFIFQYYEEEERQRGNFPDRFSGHQFPNYSSELNVNALLLGDSALYLCASSLGQGAPYEQYFGPGTRLTVT.

The chain couples TRBV9 to TRBJ2-5; tentative D call: TRBD2 (5 bases). Germline V lookup: CDR1 SGDLS, CDR2 YYNGEE. V was cut by 4 bases and J by 10 bases, with 17 bases left in between. The CDR3 runs 13 residues. CDR3 protein: CASSPSGPGDQYF. CDR3 bases: TGTGCCAGCAGCCCAAGCGGACCTGGGGACCAGTACTTC.

The chain combines TRBV24-1 with TRBJ1-1; D not certain. Germline assignment: CDR1 KGHDR and CDR2 SFDVKD. Trimming pared 1 base from V and 7 bases from J, leaving 9 bases between. The CDR3 is made up of 13 amino acids. CDR3 region: CATSDFAGIEAFF. CDR3 nucleotide sequence: TGTGCCACCAGTGATTTTGCCGGGATTGAAGCTTTCTTT.

The J gene is TRBJ1-2, the V gene TRBV6-2 or TRBV6-3; D not certain. The CDR3 is made up of 15 amino acids. The germline V and J ends were trimmed by 3 bases and 4 bases, with 15 bases remaining between them. In germline, CDR1 is MNHEY, CDR2 SVGEGT. The DNA of the CDR3 is TGTGCCAGCAGTTATCAGTCCAGTTCCTCCTATGGCTACACCTTC. Residues: CASSYQSSSSYGYTF.

The V gene is TRBV5-6, the J gene TRBJ1-1; 7 nucleotides agree with TRBD1. Germline CDR1 reads SGHDT; CDR2 reads YYEEEE. V lost 3 bases to trimming and J lost 6 bases; unmatched junction nucleotides: 5. This CDR3 is 13 amino acids long. The CDR3 protein is CASSWAGTAEAFF. CDR3 in DNA: TGTGCCAGCAGCTGGGCCGGGACAGCTGAAGCTTTCTTT.